This T cell receptor (beta chain) was sequenced during a study of T-cell reconstitution after alpha-beta-depleted transplantation in children. Trimming removed 2 bases from V and 0 bases from J, with 16 bases in between. The CDR3 has 17 residues. Unique molecular identifiers featured in how the TCRbeta library was prepared. MiXCR was run by TCRdb on the PCR reads, yielding one entry per CDR3 protein. The data contain some 490,000 distinct CDR3 sequences, 9.5% to 15% of them seen just once; the ten biggest clones take up 5% to 6%. This clonotype was counted ten times or more. This specimen was PBMCs from the stem cell graft donor, taken from the stem cell graft. The clonotype comes from a human donor who donated a stem cell graft to a child with combined immunodeficiency. The gene calls are TRBV12-3 or TRBV12-4 and TRBJ1-1; no definite D call. CDR3 in amino acids: CASSLLTYGRLNTEAFF. The CDR3 DNA is TGTGCCAGCAGTTTACTCACGTATGGGCGGCTGAACACTGAAGCTTTCTTT.